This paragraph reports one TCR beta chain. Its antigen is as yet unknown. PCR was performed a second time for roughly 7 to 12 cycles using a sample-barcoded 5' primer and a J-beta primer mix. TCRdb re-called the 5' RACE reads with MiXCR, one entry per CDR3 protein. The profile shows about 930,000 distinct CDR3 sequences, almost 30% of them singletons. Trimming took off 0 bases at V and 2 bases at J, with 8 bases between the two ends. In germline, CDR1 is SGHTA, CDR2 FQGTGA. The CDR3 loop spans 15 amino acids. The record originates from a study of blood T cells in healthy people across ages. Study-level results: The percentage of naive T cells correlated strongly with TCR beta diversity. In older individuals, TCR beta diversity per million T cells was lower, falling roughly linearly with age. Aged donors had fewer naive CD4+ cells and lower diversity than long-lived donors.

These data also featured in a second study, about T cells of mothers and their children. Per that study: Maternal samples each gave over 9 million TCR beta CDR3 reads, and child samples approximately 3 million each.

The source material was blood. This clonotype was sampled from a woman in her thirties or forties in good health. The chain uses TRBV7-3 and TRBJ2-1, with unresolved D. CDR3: CASSLTGFPYNEQFF. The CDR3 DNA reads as TGTGCCAGCAGCTTAACTGGTTTCCCCTACAATGAGCAGTTCTTC.